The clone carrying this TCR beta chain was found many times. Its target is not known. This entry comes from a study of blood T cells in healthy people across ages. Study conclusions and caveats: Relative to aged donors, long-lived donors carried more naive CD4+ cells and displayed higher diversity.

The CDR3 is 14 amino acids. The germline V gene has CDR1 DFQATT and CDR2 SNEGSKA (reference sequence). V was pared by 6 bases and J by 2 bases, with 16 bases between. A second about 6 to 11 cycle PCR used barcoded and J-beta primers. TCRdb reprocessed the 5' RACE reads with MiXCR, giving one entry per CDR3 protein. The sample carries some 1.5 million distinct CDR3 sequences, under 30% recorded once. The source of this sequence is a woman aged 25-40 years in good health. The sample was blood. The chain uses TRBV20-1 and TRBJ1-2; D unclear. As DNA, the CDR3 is TGCAGTGCCGCGAAGCCTTTTGGGAACTATGGCTACACCTTC. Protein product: CSAAKPFGNYGYTF.